The 10 T cell receptor beta chains below come from one sample, sequenced in a study of blood T cell repertoires in COVID-19 (dated by TCRdb to the early 2020s). The library was generated by the immunoSEQ multiplex PCR assay. TCRdb took over this immuneACCESS table, retaining in-frame rearrangements with V and J assigned. Such tables are incomplete; in checked studies, under half of the missing clones stem from an unresolved V gene, and the remainder is unexplained. This sample comprises under 200,000 clones, roughly 82% of them detected only once. The ten largest clones add up to 5.6% of the sample. Source material: PBMCs or T cells enriched from blood (not recorded which). These receptors originate from a man aged 40-49 years with acute COVID-19.

This clone was detected only a few times. The J gene is TRBJ2-1, the V gene TRBV4-3, with 8 nucleotides matching TRBD2. This CDR3 is 15 amino acids long. The germline V gene encodes CDR1 LGHNA and CDR2 YSLEER. Trimming took 4 bases from V and 5 from J; bases not matched to a gene: 7. The CDR3 is CASSPGTSAHNEQFF. The CDR3 DNA reads TGCGCCAGCAGCCCCGGGACTAGTGCACACAATGAGCAGTTCTTC.

V gene TRBV18 combines with J gene TRBJ1-1, with D tentatively TRBD1 (6 bases). Germline loops: CDR1 KGHSH, CDR2 LQKENI. V lost 6 bases and J 1 base, leaving 15 bases between the germline ends. The CDR3 consists of 15 residues. The CDR3 DNA reads TGTGCCAGCTCTCCGGGACACGATACGAACACTGAAGCTTTCTTT. It encodes CASSPGHDTNTEAFF.

The V call is TRBV21-1, the J call TRBJ2-4; no DNA check was done on the table's D call, TRBD1. TRBV21-1 is a known pseudogene. This CDR3 contains 12 residues. CDR3 DNA sequence: TGTGCCAGCTACCTCCTCTTTGGGGCTCAGTACTTC. Protein sequence: CASYLLFGAQYF.

This chain links TRBV28 with TRBJ1-1; no clear D. This CDR3 is 14 amino acids long. Trimming cost V 6 bases and J 3 bases, with 14 bases left between them. Per the germline V gene, CDR1 is MDHEN and CDR2 is SYDVKM. CDR3 DNA: TGTGCCAGCAGCTCCCCAGGCCAGGACACTGAAGCTTTCTTT. Residues: CASSSPGQDTEAFF.

The chain recombines TRBV28 with TRBJ2-3; 7 bases align to TRBD1. The CDR3 extends over 15 amino acids. V lost 7 bases to trimming and J lost 0 bases; unmatched junction nucleotides: 7. CDR1 MDHEN and CDR2 SYDVKM come from the germline V gene. The CDR3 is CASKLTGASTDTQYF. The CDR3 nucleotides read TGTGCCAGCAAACTAACAGGGGCAAGCACAGATACGCAGTATTTT. Full variable domain (outside the CDR3, taken from reference TRBV28 and TRBJ2-3): DVKVTQSSRYLVKRTGEKVFLECVQDMDHENMFWYRQDPGLGLRLIYFSYDVKMKEKGDIPEGYSVSREKKERFSLILESASTNQTSMYLCASKLTGASTDTQYFGPGTRLTVL.

This clone has more than one count but fewer than ten. The genes are TRBV10-3 and TRBJ2-5; 9 bases match TRBD2. The length of the CDR3 is 14 residues. The V and J ends lost 7 bases and 5 bases, in that order; junction bases with no gene match: 8. In germline, CDR1 is ENHRY, CDR2 SYGVKD. In nucleotides, the CDR3 is TGTGCCATCAAGCCAGCGGGAGGCTCCGAGACCCAGTACTTC. Its translation: CAIKPAGGSETQYF.

This clone was seen only once. The genes are TRBV4-1 and TRBJ2-7, with 8 bases aligning to TRBD2. The CDR3 contains 15 residues. V lost 3 bases to trimming and J lost 3 bases; unmatched junction nucleotides: 7. Germline loops: CDR1 MGHRA, CDR2 YSYEKL. The DNA of the CDR3 is TGCGCCAGCAGCCACCAGTCGGGAGGGTTCTACGAGCAGTACTTC. Residues: CASSHQSGGFYEQYF.

The chain joins TRBV27 to TRBJ1-4; a possible D gene is TRBD1 (6 bases). CDR3 length equals 15 residues. V dropped 8 bases and J dropped 3 bases, with 16 bases sitting between them. Germline CDR1 and CDR2: MNHEY and SMNVEV (reference sequence). As DNA, the CDR3 is TGTGCCAGCCGCAGTTCAGGGGTGGCTAATGAAAAACTGTTTTTT. It specifies CASRSSGVANEKLFF.

The rearrangement uses TRBV3-1 (or the pseudogene TRBV3-2) and TRBJ2-4; the match to TRBD2 covers 11 bases. The germline CDR1 and CDR2 sequences are LGHDT and YNNKEL (reference sequence). J lost 0 bases, V lost 2 bases, and 12 bases had no gene match. This CDR3 has 20 amino acids. The CDR3 coding sequence is TGTGCCAGCAGCCAAACCGGGACTAGCGGCCTCTTCCTAGCCAAAAACATTCAGTACTTC. It specifies CASSQTGTSGLFLAKNIQYF.

The chain combines TRBV5-8 with TRBJ2-1, with 14 bases matching TRBD2. The junction had 8 bases not matched to a gene; V was cut back by 3 bases and J by 6 bases. Germline V lookup: CDR1 SGHTS, CDR2 YDEGEE. This CDR3 has 17 residues. The CDR3 DNA reads as TGTGCCAGCAGCTCCTGGACTAGCGGGAGGATAGGCAATGAGCAGTTCTTC. The encoded protein is CASSSWTSGRIGNEQFF.